A single sample gave rise to the 13 T cell receptor beta chains below, sequenced in a study of cytomegalovirus exposure and HLA in healthy donors. The PCR contained 60 Vbeta and 13 Jbeta primers. Libraries were prepared by immunoSEQ multiplex PCR; TCRdb keeps only in-frame clonotypes and omits some of them. The table lists approximately 150,000 clones, about 70% of them singletons. Sequenced sample: PBMCs. Source of these receptors: a woman in her thirties or forties in good health and CMV-seropositive.

This rearrangement joins TRBV6-1 to TRBJ1-2; 8 nucleotides agree with TRBD1. The germline CDR1 and CDR2 sequences are MNHNS and SASEGT. The CDR3 is 14 residues long. V was pared by 5 bases and J by 7 bases, with 9 bases of the junction left unmatched. The CDR3 nucleotides read TGTGCCAGCAGTTTCCCAACAGGGGGAGTTGGCTACACCTTC. Residues: CASSFPTGGVGYTF.

This chain links TRBV7-9 with TRBJ2-4; 11 nucleotides line up with TRBD1. Per germline, CDR1 SEHNR and CDR2 FQNEAQ (reference sequence). This CDR3 is 16 amino acids long. V was pared by 5 bases and J by 2 bases, with 5 bases of the junction left unmatched. This chain's CDR3 is CASSLGTGGSKNIQYF. CDR3 DNA: TGTGCCAGCAGCCTCGGGACAGGGGGTTCCAAAAACATTCAGTACTTC. Complete variable domain (other parts from reference TRBV7-9 and TRBJ2-4): DTGVSQNPRHKITKRGQNVTFRCDPISEHNRLYWYRQTLGQGPEFLTYFQNEAQLEKSRLLSDRFSAERPKGSFSTLEIQRTEQGDSAMYLCASSLGTGGSKNIQYFGAGTRLSVL.

The gene calls are TRBV21-1 and TRBJ2-7; TRBD2 is the table's D call, not checked against the DNA. TRBV21-1 is labeled a pseudogene. There are 17 residues in the CDR3. This CDR3 reads CASSKYGISGSIYEQYF. The CDR3 DNA reads as TGTGCCAGCAGCAAATACGGGATTAGCGGGAGTATCTACGAGCAGTACTTC.

This chain joins TRBV28 and TRBJ2-1; the D gene is possibly TRBD1 (5 bases). Germline V gene sequence: CDR1 MDHEN, CDR2 SYDVKM. There are 16 residues in the CDR3. V was cut by 5 bases and J by 1 base, with 15 bases left in between. CDR3 sequence reads: CASSAPQGPSYNEQFF. CDR3 coding DNA: TGTGCCAGCAGTGCCCCGCAGGGTCCTTCCTACAATGAGCAGTTCTTC.

This clone has just a few counts. CDR3 nucleotides: TGTGCCAGCAGACCATCGGTGGACATTCAGTACTTC. Encoded protein: CASRPSVDIQYF. The chain is built from TRBV2 and TRBJ2-4; D call uncertain. The V end was cut by 6 bases, the J end by 8 bases, with 11 bases between. The CDR3 consists of 12 residues. The V gene's germline CDR1 is SNHLY and CDR2 FYNNEI. Full variable domain (rest looked up from reference TRBV2 and TRBJ2-4): EPEVTQTPSHQVTQMGQEVILRCVPISNHLYFYWYRQILGQKVEFLVSFYNNEISEKSEIFDDQFSVERPDGSNFTLKIRSTKLEDSAMYFCASRPSVDIQYFGAGTRLSVL.

CDR3 residues: CASSLVAGPYEQYF. CDR3 nucleotides: TGTGCCAGCAGCTTAGTAGCGGGACCCTACGAGCAGTACTTC. The chain couples TRBV7-6 to TRBJ2-7, with 8 bases identical to TRBD2. V was clipped by 1 base and J by 2 bases; unmatched bases: 1. Germline CDR1 reads SGHVS; CDR2 reads FNYEAQ. The CDR3 is 14 amino acids.

This clone was counted once. V and J are TRBV7-2 and TRBJ2-3; D may be TRBD2 (6 bases). The CDR3 runs 14 residues. In germline, CDR1 is SGHTA, CDR2 FQGNSA. Trimming removed 3 bases from V and 4 bases from J, with 11 bases in between. For the CDR3, the DNA is TGTGCCAGCAGCTTGCGGGGCGTACCAGATACGCAGTATTTT. It yields the protein CASSLRGVPDTQYF. The full variable domain, completed using reference TRBV7-2 and TRBJ2-3, is GAGVSQSPSNKVTEKGKDVELRCDPISGHTALYWYRQSLGQGLEFLIYFQGNSAPDKSGLPSDRFSAERTGGSVSTLTIQRTQQEDSAVYLCASSLRGVPDTQYFGPGTRLTVL.

The V call is TRBV10-3, the J call TRBJ1-4; 9 bases are shared with TRBD1. Germline trimming cut 10 bases from V and 0 bases from J; bases unmatched to any gene: 6. The CDR3 extends over 15 amino acids. Germline lookup yields CDR1 ENHRY and CDR2 SYGVKD. CDR3 residues: CASRDRDTTNEKLFF. CDR3 coding DNA: TGTGCCAGCAGGGACAGGGACACAACTAATGAAAAACTGTTTTTT.

This chain uses TRBV4-1 with TRBJ2-5, with 11 bases matching TRBD2. CDR1 is MGHRA and CDR2 is YSYEKL in the germline V gene. V gave up 1 base and J gave up 5 bases; unmatched junction bases: 9. The CDR3 spans 17 residues. CDR3 sequence reads: CASSQGPLAGGVETQYF. DNA of the CDR3: TGCGCCAGCAGCCAAGGCCCCCTAGCGGGGGGCGTGGAGACCCAGTACTTC.

V usage is TRBV6-5 and J usage is TRBJ2-1, with a weak D call TRBD2 (5 bases). The germline V and J ends were trimmed by 0 bases and 8 bases, with 17 bases remaining between them. Germline V CDR1 and CDR2: MNHEY, SVGAGI. CDR3 size: 16 residues. As DNA, the CDR3 is TGTGCCAGCAGTTACTCAGGCGCGGCGGGTGTGGATGAGCAGTTCTTC. It translates to CASSYSGAAGVDEQFF.

Notes on this clone: Other DNA sequences in this sample translate to the same CDR3. The chain employs TRBV7-2 and TRBJ2-7; D is perhaps TRBD2 (5 bases). V was cut by 1 base and J by 1 base, with 8 bases left in between. Germline-derived CDR1 and CDR2 are SGHTA and FQGNSA. The CDR3 is 14 amino acids. This CDR3 is CASSLGLASYEQYF. The CDR3, as DNA: TGTGCCAGCAGCTTAGGGCTAGCATCCTACGAGCAGTACTTC.

The V and J genes are TRBV27 and TRBJ2-3, with 11 bases fitting TRBD2. The trim removed 4 bases at V and 5 bases at J, leaving 5 bases unmatched. CDR3 length: 15 residues. The germline CDR1 and CDR2 sequences are MNHEY and SMNVEV (reference sequence). The CDR3 loop reads CASSYRLAGRDTQYF. Written as DNA, the CDR3 is TGTGCCAGCAGTTACCGACTAGCGGGAAGAGATACGCAGTATTTT.

CDR3 protein: CASYGGVEYGYTF. The CDR3 DNA is TGTGCCAGCTACGGAGGGGTAGAGTATGGCTACACCTTC. The genes are TRBV6-1 and TRBJ1-2, with D maybe TRBD1 (5 bases). Trimming pared 8 bases from V and 5 bases from J, leaving 15 bases between. This CDR3 is built from 13 residues. Germline lookup yields CDR1 MNHNS and CDR2 SASEGT.